Listed below are T cell receptor beta chains from one sample, sequenced in a study of T cells in Graves' hyperthyroidism and ophthalmopathy. From the multiplex PCR reads, TCRdb called clonotypes with MiXCR, one entry per CDR3 protein. The profile shows more than 550,000 distinct CDR3 sequences, 18% of them singletons. Sequenced sample: blood. These receptor sequences come from a woman aged 50 to 60 with Graves' hyperthyroidism that later progressed to Graves' ophthalmopathy. CDR3s include the opening cysteine and the closing phenylalanine or tryptophan. The order of the fields is clone size, J gene, D gene, V gene, CDR3 protein, CDR3 DNA. A D gene is named only where the DNA matches it firmly. Where a row states a size, it is once, few, many or the class of an expanded clone; other rows omit it.

clone_size: many
j_call: TRBJ2-1
d_call: TRBD2
v_call: TRBV20-1
cdr3_aa: CSASFGGANEQFF
cdr3_nt: TGCAGTGCTAGTTTCGGGGGGGCCAATGAGCAGTTCTTC

clone_size: few
j_call: TRBJ1-2
d_call: -
v_call: TRBV7-9
cdr3_aa: CASSLKTSANYGYTF
cdr3_nt: TGTGCCAGCAGCTTGAAAACTTCTGCTAACTATGGCTACACCTTC

clone_size: many
j_call: TRBJ1-1
d_call: TRBD1
v_call: TRBV6-1
cdr3_aa: CASSEPQGGTEAFF
cdr3_nt: TGTGCCAGCAGTGAACCTCAGGGGGGTACTGAAGCTTTCTTT

clone_size: -
j_call: TRBJ1-5
d_call: -
v_call: TRBV7-9
cdr3_aa: CASSSSVSNQPQHF
cdr3_nt: TGTGCCAGCAGCTCTAGCGTAAGCAATCAGCCCCAGCATTTT

clone_size: -
j_call: TRBJ1-2
d_call: TRBD1
v_call: TRBV5-1
cdr3_aa: CASSQRQGANYGYTF
cdr3_nt: TGCGCCAGCAGCCAGAGACAGGGGGCCAACTATGGCTACACCTTC

clone_size: many
j_call: TRBJ1-2
d_call: TRBD1
v_call: TRBV28
cdr3_aa: CASSLTGGGTNYGYTF
cdr3_nt: TGTGCCAGCAGTTTGACAGGGGGCGGTACTAACTATGGCTACACCTTC

clone_size: -
j_call: TRBJ1-6
d_call: TRBD1
v_call: TRBV19
cdr3_aa: CASRDRESPLHF
cdr3_nt: TGTGCCAGCAGGGACAGGGAGTCACCCCTCCACTTT

clone_size: many
j_call: TRBJ1-1
d_call: -
v_call: TRBV20-1
cdr3_aa: CSARERGGTEAFF
cdr3_nt: TGCAGTGCTAGAGAACGGGGAGGCACTGAAGCTTTCTTT

clone_size: -
j_call: TRBJ1-2
d_call: -
v_call: TRBV24-1
cdr3_aa: CATSDEDWDGYTF
cdr3_nt: TGTGCCACCAGTGATGAGGACTGGGATGGCTACACCTTC

clone_size: many
j_call: TRBJ1-6
d_call: -
v_call: TRBV18
cdr3_aa: CASSPIGESYNSPLHF
cdr3_nt: TGTGCCAGCTCACCAATCGGGGAGTCCTATAATTCACCCCTCCACTTT

clone_size: -
j_call: TRBJ1-2
d_call: -
v_call: TRBV9
cdr3_aa: CASSVGKDNYGYTF
cdr3_nt: TGTGCCAGCAGCGTAGGCAAGGACAACTATGGCTACACCTTC

clone_size: few
j_call: TRBJ2-1
d_call: -
v_call: TRBV4-2
cdr3_aa: CASKQGGSYNEQFF
cdr3_nt: TGTGCCAGCAAGCAGGGGGGCTCCTACAATGAGCAGTTCTTC

clone_size: few
j_call: TRBJ2-3
d_call: TRBD1
v_call: TRBV5-4
cdr3_aa: CASSLGQGALNTDTQYF
cdr3_nt: TGTGCCAGCAGCTTAGGCCAGGGGGCCCTAAACACAGATACGCAGTATTTT

clone_size: many
j_call: TRBJ2-1
d_call: TRBD2
v_call: TRBV11-2
cdr3_aa: CASSPRLAGGLSYNEQFF
cdr3_nt: TGTGCCAGCAGCCCACGACTAGCGGGGGGGTTATCCTACAATGAGCAGTTCTTC

clone_size: many
j_call: TRBJ2-1
d_call: TRBD1
v_call: TRBV2
cdr3_aa: CASRTGLSNEQFF
cdr3_nt: TGTGCCAGTAGGACAGGGTTGAGCAATGAGCAGTTCTTC

clone_size: -
j_call: TRBJ2-2
d_call: -
v_call: TRBV27
cdr3_aa: CASSPNRVGTGELFF
cdr3_nt: TGTGCCAGCAGTCCGAACAGGGTGGGCACCGGGGAGCTGTTTTTT

clone_size: few
j_call: TRBJ2-1
d_call: TRBD2
v_call: TRBV30
cdr3_aa: CAWTGGGVHYNEQFF
cdr3_nt: TGTGCCTGGACGGGGGGGGGGGTTCACTACAATGAGCAGTTCTTC

clone_size: -
j_call: TRBJ1-4
d_call: TRBD1
v_call: TRBV4-1
cdr3_aa: CASSQGGQGANEKLFF
cdr3_nt: TGCGCCAGCAGCCAAGGGGGGCAGGGGGCTAATGAAAAACTGTTTTTT

clone_size: few
j_call: TRBJ2-2
d_call: TRBD1
v_call: TRBV29-1
cdr3_aa: CSVVLGGRELFF
cdr3_nt: TGCAGCGTTGTTCTAGGGGGCCGGGAGCTGTTTTTT

clone_size: many
j_call: TRBJ2-3
d_call: -
v_call: TRBV29-1
cdr3_aa: CSVASGGLPDYSDTQYF
cdr3_nt: TGCAGCGTGGCCTCGGGGGGCCTGCCAGACTATTCAGATACGCAGTATTTT

clone_size: -
j_call: TRBJ2-7
d_call: -
v_call: TRBV28
cdr3_aa: CACRSAGTSRYEQYF
cdr3_nt: TGTGCCTGCAGGAGCGCTGGGACTTCCCGATACGAGCAGTACTTC

clone_size: -
j_call: TRBJ1-1
d_call: TRBD1
v_call: TRBV10-3
cdr3_aa: CAITESGGTEAFF
cdr3_nt: TGTGCCATCACCGAATCAGGGGGCACTGAAGCTTTCTTT

clone_size: few
j_call: TRBJ2-1
d_call: -
v_call: TRBV3-1
cdr3_aa: CASSQGGTGYNEQFF
cdr3_nt: TGTGCCAGCAGCCAAGGCGGGACCGGCTACAATGAGCAGTTCTTC

clone_size: once
j_call: TRBJ2-1
d_call: -
v_call: TRBV10-3
cdr3_aa: CAIRTPAGNEQFF
cdr3_nt: TGTGCCATCAGGACCCCAGCTGGAAATGAGCAGTTCTTC

clone_size: many
j_call: TRBJ1-1
d_call: -
v_call: TRBV11-2
cdr3_aa: CASSSGESSMNTEAFF
cdr3_nt: TGTGCCAGCAGCTCCGGGGAAAGCTCGATGAACACTGAAGCTTTCTTT

clone_size: few
j_call: TRBJ2-1
d_call: TRBD2
v_call: TRBV7-9
cdr3_aa: CASSLGTSGGHLSEQFF
cdr3_nt: TGTGCCAGCAGCCTCGGGACTAGCGGGGGTCATTTAAGTGAGCAGTTCTTC

clone_size: -
j_call: TRBJ2-5
d_call: TRBD1
v_call: TRBV18
cdr3_aa: CASSPPDRGPHF
cdr3_nt: TGTGCCAGCTCACCCCCAGACAGGGGGCCTCACTTC

clone_size: many
j_call: TRBJ1-2
d_call: -
v_call: TRBV5-1
cdr3_aa: CASSSPAGSGDGYTF
cdr3_nt: TGCGCCAGCAGCTCCCCGGCAGGGTCTGGTGATGGCTACACCTTC

clone_size: -
j_call: TRBJ2-6
d_call: -
v_call: TRBV12-3/TRBV12-4
cdr3_aa: CASSGSSSGANVLTF
cdr3_nt: TGTGCCAGCAGTGGATCGAGCTCTGGGGCCAACGTCCTGACTTTC

clone_size: many
j_call: TRBJ1-6
d_call: -
v_call: TRBV5-1
cdr3_aa: CASSPGERNSPLHF
cdr3_nt: TGCGCCAGCAGCCCAGGGGAGCGGAATTCACCCCTCCACTTT

clone_size: few
j_call: TRBJ1-1
d_call: -
v_call: TRBV19
cdr3_aa: CASSMEGWGEAFF
cdr3_nt: TGTGCCAGTAGTATGGAGGGTTGGGGTGAAGCTTTCTTT

clone_size: -
j_call: TRBJ1-2
d_call: TRBD1
v_call: TRBV6-2/TRBV6-3
cdr3_aa: CASSPGTGIYGYTF
cdr3_nt: TGTGCCAGCAGTCCCGGGACAGGGATTTATGGCTACACCTTC

clone_size: -
j_call: TRBJ2-7
d_call: TRBD1
v_call: TRBV6-1
cdr3_aa: CASNNPDRIYEQYF
cdr3_nt: TGTGCCAGCAACAACCCGGACAGGATTTACGAGCAGTACTTC

clone_size: few
j_call: TRBJ1-6
d_call: -
v_call: TRBV6-5
cdr3_aa: CASSYSQGNSPLHF
cdr3_nt: TGTGCCAGCAGTTACTCCCAGGGGAATTCACCCCTCCACTTT

clone_size: few
j_call: TRBJ1-5
d_call: -
v_call: TRBV11-2
cdr3_aa: CASSYRESNQPQHF
cdr3_nt: TGTGCCAGCAGTTATAGGGAGAGCAATCAGCCCCAGCATTTT

clone_size: few
j_call: TRBJ2-1
d_call: TRBD2
v_call: TRBV4-1
cdr3_aa: CASSLTTSGGAVSYNEQFF
cdr3_nt: TGCGCCAGCAGCCTAACGACTAGCGGGGGGGCCGTCTCCTACAATGAGCAGTTCTTC

clone_size: few
j_call: TRBJ1-1
d_call: -
v_call: TRBV6-1
cdr3_aa: CASSYHRGARVGGTEAFF
cdr3_nt: TGTGCCAGCAGTTATCATCGGGGGGCGCGCGTGGGGGGCACTGAAGCTTTCTTT

clone_size: few
j_call: TRBJ1-2
d_call: -
v_call: TRBV2
cdr3_aa: CASSAFGSNYGYTF
cdr3_nt: TGTGCCAGCAGCGCCTTCGGCTCTAACTATGGCTACACCTTC

clone_size: many
j_call: TRBJ1-1
d_call: -
v_call: TRBV18
cdr3_aa: CASSPLQGAEAFF
cdr3_nt: TGTGCCAGCTCACCTCTGCAGGGTGCTGAAGCTTTCTTT

clone_size: many
j_call: TRBJ2-3
d_call: TRBD2
v_call: TRBV7-3
cdr3_aa: CASSPQGAGGPPTDTQYF
cdr3_nt: TGTGCCAGCAGCCCGCAAGGGGCGGGGGGCCCCCCCACAGATACGCAGTATTTT

clone_size: many
j_call: TRBJ1-4
d_call: -
v_call: TRBV3-1
cdr3_aa: CASSSAGNEKLFF
cdr3_nt: TGTGCCAGCTCCTCGGCGGGGAATGAAAAACTGTTTTTT

clone_size: -
j_call: TRBJ2-3
d_call: TRBD1
v_call: TRBV7-3
cdr3_aa: CASSIGQGEDTQYF
cdr3_nt: TGTGCCAGCAGCATTGGACAGGGTGAAGATACGCAGTATTTT

clone_size: -
j_call: TRBJ1-2
d_call: -
v_call: TRBV5-1
cdr3_aa: CANSSFQGDGYTF
cdr3_nt: TGCGCCAACAGCTCATTTCAAGGGGATGGCTACACCTTC

clone_size: -
j_call: TRBJ1-1
d_call: -
v_call: TRBV10-3
cdr3_aa: CAISDSNRLSEAFF
cdr3_nt: TGTGCCATCAGCGACTCAAATAGGCTCTCTGAAGCTTTCTTT

clone_size: -
j_call: TRBJ2-1
d_call: -
v_call: TRBV29-1
cdr3_aa: CSVPGTRLYNEQFF
cdr3_nt: TGCAGCGTTCCCGGGACACGTCTATACAATGAGCAGTTCTTC

clone_size: -
j_call: TRBJ2-4
d_call: TRBD1
v_call: TRBV15
cdr3_aa: CATSRDGPGQGERKNIQYF
cdr3_nt: TGTGCCACCAGCAGAGATGGTCCGGGACAGGGGGAGCGCAAAAACATTCAGTACTTC

clone_size: -
j_call: TRBJ2-3
d_call: TRBD2
v_call: TRBV6-5
cdr3_aa: CASSYRGGTSGGADTQYF
cdr3_nt: TGTGCCAGCAGTTACAGGGGTGGGACTAGCGGGGGGGCAGATACGCAGTATTTT

clone_size: -
j_call: TRBJ1-1
d_call: -
v_call: TRBV15
cdr3_aa: CATSSSTYTEAFF
cdr3_nt: TGTGCCACCAGCAGCTCGACGTACACTGAAGCTTTCTTT

clone_size: many
j_call: TRBJ2-1
d_call: TRBD2
v_call: TRBV3-1
cdr3_aa: CASSQEPGTRPSSYNEQFF
cdr3_nt: TGTGCCAGCAGCCAAGAACCAGGGACTAGGCCAAGCTCCTACAATGAGCAGTTCTTC

clone_size: few
j_call: TRBJ1-1
d_call: -
v_call: TRBV19
cdr3_aa: CASSPLRGQTNTEAFF
cdr3_nt: TGTGCCAGTAGTCCCCTTCGAGGGCAGACGAACACTGAAGCTTTCTTT

clone_size: -
j_call: TRBJ2-7
d_call: -
v_call: TRBV6-1
cdr3_aa: CASSPRAGSYEQYF
cdr3_nt: TGTGCCAGTTCCCCTCGGGCAGGCTCCTACGAGCAGTACTTC

clone_size: many
j_call: TRBJ1-1
d_call: TRBD1
v_call: TRBV3-1
cdr3_aa: CASSQGVAGGTEAFF
cdr3_nt: TGTGCCAGCAGCCAAGGGGTCGCAGGGGGAACTGAAGCTTTCTTT

clone_size: -
j_call: TRBJ2-5
d_call: -
v_call: TRBV13
cdr3_aa: CASSPGSGTQYF
cdr3_nt: TGTGCCAGCAGCCCAGGTTCCGGGACCCAGTACTTC

clone_size: many
j_call: TRBJ1-5
d_call: -
v_call: TRBV27
cdr3_aa: CASSAGSWDQPQHF
cdr3_nt: TGTGCCAGCAGTGCGGGCTCTTGGGATCAGCCCCAGCATTTT

clone_size: many
j_call: TRBJ2-1
d_call: TRBD1
v_call: TRBV3-1
cdr3_aa: CASSQEGQLNEQFF
cdr3_nt: TGTGCCAGCAGCCAAGAGGGACAGCTCAATGAGCAGTTCTTC

clone_size: -
j_call: TRBJ2-1
d_call: -
v_call: TRBV5-1
cdr3_aa: CASSSIGGGSSYNEQFF
cdr3_nt: TGCGCCAGCAGCTCAATTGGGGGCGGTAGCTCCTACAATGAGCAGTTCTTC

clone_size: -
j_call: TRBJ1-6
d_call: -
v_call: TRBV7-6
cdr3_aa: CASSLSLSPLHF
cdr3_nt: TGTGCCAGCAGCTTATCTCTTTCACCCCTCCACTTT

clone_size: -
j_call: TRBJ1-1
d_call: -
v_call: TRBV5-1
cdr3_aa: CASNSVENTEAFF
cdr3_nt: TGCGCCAGCAATTCGGTCGAAAACACTGAAGCTTTCTTT

clone_size: many
j_call: TRBJ1-5
d_call: TRBD1
v_call: TRBV20-1
cdr3_aa: CSAKDRGSNQPQHF
cdr3_nt: TGCAGTGCTAAGGACAGGGGAAGCAATCAGCCCCAGCATTTT

clone_size: few
j_call: TRBJ2-7
d_call: -
v_call: TRBV6-2/TRBV6-3
cdr3_aa: CASSYDTGGGEQYF
cdr3_nt: TGTGCCAGCAGTTACGACACGGGTGGGGGAGAGCAGTACTTC